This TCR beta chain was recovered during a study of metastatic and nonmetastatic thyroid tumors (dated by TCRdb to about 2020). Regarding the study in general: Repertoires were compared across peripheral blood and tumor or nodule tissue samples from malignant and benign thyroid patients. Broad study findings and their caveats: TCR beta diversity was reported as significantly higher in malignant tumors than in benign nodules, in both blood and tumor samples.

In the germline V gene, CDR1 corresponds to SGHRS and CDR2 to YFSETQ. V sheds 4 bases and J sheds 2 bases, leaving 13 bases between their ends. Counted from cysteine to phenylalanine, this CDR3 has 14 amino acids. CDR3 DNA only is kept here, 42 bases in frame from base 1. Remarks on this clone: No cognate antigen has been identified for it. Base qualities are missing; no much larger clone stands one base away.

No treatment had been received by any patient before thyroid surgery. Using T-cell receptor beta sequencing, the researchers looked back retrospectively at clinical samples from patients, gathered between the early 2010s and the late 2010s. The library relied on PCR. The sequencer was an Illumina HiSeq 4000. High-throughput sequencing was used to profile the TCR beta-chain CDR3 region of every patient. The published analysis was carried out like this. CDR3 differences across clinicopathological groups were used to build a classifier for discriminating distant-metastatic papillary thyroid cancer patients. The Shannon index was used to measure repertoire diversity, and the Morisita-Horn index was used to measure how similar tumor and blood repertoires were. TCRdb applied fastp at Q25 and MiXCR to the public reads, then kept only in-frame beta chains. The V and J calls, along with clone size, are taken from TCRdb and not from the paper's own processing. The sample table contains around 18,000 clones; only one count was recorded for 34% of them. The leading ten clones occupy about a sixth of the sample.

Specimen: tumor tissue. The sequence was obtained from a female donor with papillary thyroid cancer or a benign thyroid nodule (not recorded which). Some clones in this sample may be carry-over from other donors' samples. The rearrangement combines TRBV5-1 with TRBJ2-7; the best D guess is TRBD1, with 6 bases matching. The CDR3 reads CASSGGLGAYEQYF. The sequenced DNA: TGCGCCAGCAGCGGGGGCCTGGGGGCCTACGAGCAGTACTTC.